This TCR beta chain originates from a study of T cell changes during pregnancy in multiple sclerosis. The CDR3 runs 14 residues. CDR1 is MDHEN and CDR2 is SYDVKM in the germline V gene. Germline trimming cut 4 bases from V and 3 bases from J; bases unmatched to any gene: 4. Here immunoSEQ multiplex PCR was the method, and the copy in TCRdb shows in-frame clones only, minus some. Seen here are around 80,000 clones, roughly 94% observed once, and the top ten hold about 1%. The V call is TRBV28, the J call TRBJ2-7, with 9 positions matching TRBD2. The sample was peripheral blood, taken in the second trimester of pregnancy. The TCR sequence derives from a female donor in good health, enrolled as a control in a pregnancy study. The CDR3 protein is CASSSSSGNYEQYF. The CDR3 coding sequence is TGTGCCAGCAGTTCCTCTAGCGGGAACTACGAGCAGTACTTC. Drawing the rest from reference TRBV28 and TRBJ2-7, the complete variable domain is DVKVTQSSRYLVKRTGEKVFLECVQDMDHENMFWYRQDPGLGLRLIYFSYDVKMKEKGDIPEGYSVSREKKERFSLILESASTNQTSMYLCASSSSSGNYEQYFGPGTRLTVT.